Below are 17 T cell receptor beta chains sequenced from a single sample in a study of early T cells in non-severe SARS-CoV-2 infection. Via MiXCR, TCRdb re-called the 5' RACE reads, giving one row per CDR3 protein. The sample yields approximately 50,000 distinct CDR3 sequences, approximately 13% seen once. What was sequenced was whole blood. Receptors originate from an adult who was a healthcare worker with PCR-confirmed SARS-CoV-2 infection or an uninfected control (not recorded which).

There are a few counts of this clonotype. The gene calls are TRBV10-3 and TRBJ1-2; 11 bases align to TRBD1. From germline, CDR1 is ENHRY and CDR2 SYGVKD. The CDR3 runs 14 residues. The J segment lost 4 bases and the V segment lost 8 bases, leaving 6 bases of the junction unmatched. The DNA for the CDR3 is TGTGCCATCGTGGGGACAGGGGGAACCTATGGCTACACCTTC. It yields the protein CAIVGTGGTYGYTF.

This clonotype has ten or more counts. The chain couples TRBV19 to TRBJ2-5; tentative D call: TRBD2 (6 bases). The germline gives CDR1 LNHDA, CDR2 SQIVND (reference sequence). V lost 1 base and J lost 7, with 13 bases in between. The CDR3 covers 14 residues. CDR3 DNA: TGTGCCAGTAGTATAGGTCTAGCGTATACGACCCAGTACTTC. Encoded protein: CASSIGLAYTTQYF.

This clonotype appeared many times. The V and J genes are TRBV20-1 and TRBJ2-3, with 11 nucleotides matching TRBD2. Germline CDR1 is DFQATT and CDR2 is SNEGSKA (reference sequence). The length of the CDR3 is 14 residues. With V trimmed by 4 bases and J by 8 bases, 8 bases remained unmatched. The CDR3 loop reads CSAKVAGGPGTQYF. As DNA, the CDR3 is TGCAGTGCTAAAGTAGCGGGGGGGCCTGGTACGCAGTATTTT.

The J gene is TRBJ1-1, the V gene TRBV5-4, with D perhaps TRBD1 (5 bases). This CDR3 has 16 residues. Between the trimmed V and J ends, which lost 0 bases and 0 bases, there was a span of 12 bases. Germline-derived CDR1 and CDR2 are SGHNT and YYREEE (reference sequence). CDR3 protein: CASSLGQGGLNTEAFF. CDR3 coding DNA: TGTGCCAGCAGCTTGGGGCAGGGAGGGTTGAACACTGAAGCTTTCTTT.

In its sample, this clonotype was seen a few times. The chain has TRBV5-1 and TRBJ2-7; D tentatively fits TRBD1 or TRBD2 (5 bases each). This CDR3 has 13 residues. The V and J ends lost 4 bases and 4 bases respectively, with 12 bases between them. Germline assignment: CDR1 SGHRS and CDR2 YFSETQ. The CDR3 reads CASSQGDGYEQYF. The CDR3 region has the DNA TGCGCCAGCAGCCAAGGGGACGGATACGAGCAGTACTTC. Combining the CDR3 with reference TRBV5-1 and TRBJ2-7 gives the whole variable domain KAGVTQTPRYLIKTRGQQVTLSCSPISGHRSVSWYQQTPGQGLQFLFEYFSETQRNKGNFPGRFSGRQFSNSRSEMNVSTLELGDSALYLCASSQGDGYEQYFGPGTRLTVT.

The chain joins TRBV10-3 to TRBJ2-7, with D possibly TRBD2 on 6 matching bases. Germline V gene data show CDR1 as ENHRY and CDR2 as SYGVKD. Trimming stripped 10 bases from V and 0 bases from J, with 22 bases between. The CDR3 sequence is 16 residues long. The CDR3 bases are TGTGCCACCCAATCCCCTCTAGCGTCGAACTCCTACGAGCAGTACTTC. Translating it yields CATQSPLASNSYEQYF.

The J gene is TRBJ1-2, the V gene TRBV7-8; D remains ambiguous. Trimming stripped 7 bases from V and 4 bases from J, with 16 bases between. Germline CDR1 and CDR2: SGHVS and FQNEAQ. The CDR3 runs to 14 residues. Here the CDR3 reads CASTKEVEFYGYTF. In DNA form, the CDR3 reads TGTGCCAGCACCAAAGAAGTTGAGTTCTATGGCTACACCTTC.

This clonotype was seen a few times. This chain joins TRBV7-2 and TRBJ2-2; D perhaps matches TRBD2 (6 bases). CDR1 and CDR2 (germline): SGHTA, FQGNSA. CDR3 size: 14 residues. The V end lost 4 bases, the J end lost 6 bases, and 12 bases lay between the germline ends. The CDR3 spells CASSSRRASGELFF. CDR3 bases: TGTGCCAGCAGCTCGAGGAGGGCGTCCGGGGAGCTGTTTTTT.

This clonotype was seen a few times. This rearrangement joins TRBV4-3 to TRBJ2-7; 8 nucleotides match TRBD1. Germline-derived CDR1 and CDR2 are LGHNA and YSLEER. The CDR3 is 16 residues long. The V and J ends lost 4 bases and 9 bases, in that order; junction bases with no gene match: 17. Here the CDR3 reads CASSPRTGNGGIRQYF. The CDR3 DNA reads as TGCGCCAGCAGCCCCCGGACAGGGAACGGGGGTATTCGGCAGTACTTC.

This clonotype was seen a few times. The junction differs from germline at one of its ends, possibly a read error. V is TRBV19 and J is TRBJ2-1; D is unclear. The V gene's germline CDR1 is LNHDA and CDR2 SQIVND (reference sequence). The CDR3 totals 13 residues. The CDR3 loop is CASSIGTGPSRVF. The CDR3 DNA sequence: TGTGCCAGTAGTATTGGTACCGGCCCATCAAGAGTCTTC.

The chain recombines TRBV5-1 with TRBJ2-2, with D unclear. V shed 1 base and J shed 6 bases, with 7 bases lying between them. Germline loops: CDR1 SGHRS, CDR2 YFSETQ. This CDR3 region has 13 residues. The CDR3 protein is CASSLSGAGELFF. CDR3 sequence (DNA): TGCGCCAGCAGCTTGTCGGGCGCCGGGGAGCTGTTTTTT.

This clonotype was detected many times. The chain recombines TRBV12-3 or TRBV12-4 with TRBJ2-5; 11 bases are a match to TRBD1. V lost 4 bases, J lost 4 bases, and 5 bases stayed unmatched. The CDR3 spans 15 residues. CDR3 bases: TGTGCCAGCAGTTCCGGGGGACAGGGGGGAGAGACCCAGTACTTC. Its protein product is CASSSGGQGGETQYF.

By share of the sample, this clonotype is medium-sized. CDR3 in DNA: TGTGCCAGCACCTATGCTGGGGCCAACGTCCTGACTTTC. Protein sequence: CASTYAGANVLTF. The chain uses TRBV7-8 and TRBJ2-6; D remains unclear. Trimming pared 7 bases from V and 2 bases from J, leaving 6 bases between. CDR1 SGHVS and CDR2 FQNEAQ come from the germline V gene. This CDR3 is 13 amino acids long. The complete variable domain, with remaining parts taken from reference TRBV7-8 and TRBJ2-6, reads GAGVSQSPRYKVAKRGQDVALRCDPISGHVSLFWYQQALGQGPEFLTYFQNEAQLDKSGLPSDRFFAERPEGSVSTLKIQRTQQEDSAVYLCASTYAGANVLTFGAGSRLTVL.

At least ten counts were recorded for this clonotype. The chain combines TRBV5-1 with TRBJ1-2; a weak D match, TRBD1 (6 bases). CDR3 length: 13 residues. V gave up 1 base and J gave up 6 bases, with 10 bases separating them. From germline, CDR1 is SGHRS and CDR2 YFSETQ. The CDR3 DNA reads as TGCGCCAGCAGCTTGTCAGGGGAGGATGGCTACACCTTC. Translation gives CASSLSGEDGYTF. Combining the CDR3 with reference TRBV5-1 and TRBJ1-2 gives the whole variable domain KAGVTQTPRYLIKTRGQQVTLSCSPISGHRSVSWYQQTPGQGLQFLFEYFSETQRNKGNFPGRFSGRQFSNSRSEMNVSTLELGDSALYLCASSLSGEDGYTFGSGTRLTVV.

A few counts support this clonotype. V gene TRBV7-2 combines with J gene TRBJ2-1, with 10 bases identical to TRBD2. Trimming took 5 bases from V and 4 from J; bases not matched to a gene: 8. CDR1 is SGHTA, CDR2 FQGNSA, per germline. There are 16 residues in the CDR3. CDR3: CASSQQAGGPYNEQFF. The CDR3 nucleotides are TGTGCCAGCAGCCAACAAGCGGGGGGGCCGTACAATGAGCAGTTCTTC.

This clonotype has a handful of counts. The chain links TRBV30 to TRBJ1-6; a weak D match, TRBD1 (5 bases). The V gene's germline CDR1 is GTSNPN and CDR2 SVGIG (reference sequence). The CDR3 sequence is 14 residues long. Trimming stripped 4 bases from V and 0 bases from J, with 7 bases between. The CDR3 nucleotides read TGTGCCTGGATGAGGGGCTCCTATAATTCACCCCTCCACTTT. Translation: CAWMRGSYNSPLHF. The entire variable domain, with the rest obtained from reference TRBV30 and TRBJ1-6, is as follows: SQTIHQWPATLVQPVGSPLSLECTVEGTSNPNLYWYRQAAGRGLQLLFYSVGIGQISSEVPQNLSASRPQDRQFILSSKKLLLSDSGFYLCAWMRGSYNSPLHFGNGTRLTVT.

The table lists this clonotype with many counts. The V gene is TRBV18, the J gene TRBJ2-1; no clear D gene. Germline V gene data show CDR1 as KGHSH and CDR2 as LQKENI. The CDR3 sequence is 19 residues long. Trimming removed 0 bases at V and 0 bases at J, with 18 bases between. The CDR3 is CASSPPSKAGVTSYNEQFF. The CDR3 region has the DNA TGTGCCAGCTCACCACCCAGTAAGGCAGGCGTTACCTCCTACAATGAGCAGTTCTTC. Drawing the rest from reference TRBV18 and TRBJ2-1, the complete variable domain is NAGVMQNPRHLVRRRGQEARLRCSPMKGHSHVYWYRQLPEEGLKFMVYLQKENIIDESGMPKERFSAEFPKEGPSILRIQQVVRGDSAAYFCASSPPSKAGVTSYNEQFFGPGTRLTVL.